Listed here are 8 T cell receptor beta chains from one sample, sequenced in a study of blood T cell repertoires in COVID-19. Assay: immunoSEQ multiplex PCR; the TCRdb copy retains only in-frame clones and omits some. The sample yields about 23,000 clones, 70% to 90% seen once. Sequenced: peripheral blood. Every receptor here comes from a woman over 75 with active COVID-19.

V is TRBV3-1 (or the pseudogene TRBV3-2) and J is TRBJ1-2; 8 bases match TRBD1. The CDR3 has 14 residues. After removal of 3 bases from V and 4 bases from J, the junction contained 4 bases not matched to a gene. CDR1 and CDR2 from the germline V gene are LGHDT and YNNKEL (reference sequence). CDR3 in DNA: TGTGCCAGCAGCCAGGCGGGACAGGTCTATGGCTACACCTTC. Protein: CASSQAGQVYGYTF.

In nucleotides, the CDR3 is TGTGCCAGCAGCCAAGATGGAGGCCTAGCGGGGGGGCGGGAGCAGTACTTC. The encoded protein is CASSQDGGLAGGREQYF. The chain combines TRBV3-1 (or the pseudogene TRBV3-2) with TRBJ2-7; 12 positions match TRBD2. Germline assignment: CDR1 LGHDT and CDR2 YNNKEL (reference sequence). Trimming at V came to 0 bases and at J to 7 bases, leaving 10 bases not matched to a gene. This CDR3 comprises 17 residues.

The rearrangement joins TRBV6-6 to TRBJ2-7, with D maybe TRBD2 (6 bases). The CDR3 sequence is 14 residues long. The V gene lost 2 bases and the J gene lost 5 bases, with 13 bases spanning the gap. CDR1 is MNHNY and CDR2 is SVGAGI in the germline V gene (reference sequence). Written as DNA, the CDR3 is TGTGCCAGCAGTTACGGGACTGGGCCTGACGAGCAGTACTTC. Translated: CASSYGTGPDEQYF.

V and J are TRBV9 and TRBJ1-1; TRBD1 might be the D (5 bases). Germline CDR1 is SGDLS and CDR2 is YYNGEE. The CDR3 is made up of 14 amino acids. V was pared by 4 bases and J by 0 bases, with 10 bases between. The CDR3 bases are TGTGCCAGCAGCCCCACGGGGGTGAACACTGAAGCTTTCTTT. Its translation: CASSPTGVNTEAFF.

This clone is classed as large (0.1 to 1%). The chain recombines TRBV6-5 with TRBJ2-1; 7 bases are shared with TRBD2. J gave up 1 base and V 7 bases, and 7 bases lay outside the gene matches. Germline V CDR1 and CDR2: MNHEY, SVGAGI. This CDR3 contains 15 residues. Written as DNA, the CDR3 is TGTGCCAGCAATGGGGGGGAGTTGTCCTACAATGAGCAGTTCTTC. This encodes CASNGGELSYNEQFF.

A single count supports this clone. This CDR3 reads CASSKDDRDKYEQYF. The CDR3 DNA reads TGTGCCAGCAGCAAAGATGACCGGGACAAATACGAGCAGTACTTC. The chain is built from TRBV21-1 and TRBJ2-7; TRBD1 reflects the table's D call only, with no check against the DNA. TRBV21-1 constitutes a pseudogene. The CDR3 covers 15 residues.

This chain joins TRBV5-4 and TRBJ2-3; D not certain. The CDR3 sequence is 16 residues long. Per germline, CDR1 SGHNT and CDR2 YYREEE (reference sequence). Between the trimmed V and J ends, which lost 2 bases and 2 bases, there was a span of 15 bases. The CDR3 is CASSFDTMNPTDTQYF. The CDR3 DNA reads as TGTGCCAGCAGCTTCGACACAATGAACCCCACAGATACGCAGTATTTT. Using reference TRBV5-4 and TRBJ2-3 for the parts outside the CDR3, the full variable domain is ETGVTQSPTHLIKTRGQQVTLRCSSQSGHNTVSWYQQALGQGPQFIFQYYREEENGRGNFPPRFSGLQFPNYSSELNVNALELDDSALYLCASSFDTMNPTDTQYFGPGTRLTVL.

V gene TRBV18 combines with J gene TRBJ2-5; 9 positions agree with TRBD2. CDR1 is KGHSH, CDR2 LQKENI, per germline. This CDR3 contains 14 residues. Trimming cost V 6 bases and J 3 bases; bases outside gene matches: 5. CDR3 DNA sequence: TGTGCCAGCTCGAAGACTAGCGGTAAAGAGACCCAGTACTTC. It is translated as CASSKTSGKETQYF. Using reference TRBV18 and TRBJ2-5 for the parts outside the CDR3, the full variable domain is NAGVMQNPRHLVRRRGQEARLRCSPMKGHSHVYWYRQLPEEGLKFMVYLQKENIIDESGMPKERFSAEFPKEGPSILRIQQVVRGDSAAYFCASSKTSGKETQYFGPGTRLLVL.